These 21 T cell receptor beta chains were sequenced from one sample in a study of beta chain features in type 1 diabetes (dated by TCRdb to 2016 to 2018). Overall results and qualifications from the work: Type 1 diabetes patients showed a moderate but significant shortening of TCRB CDR3 length in all four CD4+ subsets.

Their recognized antigens are unknown. The receptor library was made with the immunoSEQ multiplex PCR assay. The High Capacity cDNA Reverse Transcription Kit was used to reverse transcribe all of the isolated RNA, meaning that expressed TCRB transcripts were what got sequenced. Sourced from immuneACCESS, this table was stored by TCRdb with only in-frame sequences that have V and J called. A share of the clones is absent; for the studies checked, an unresolved V gene accounts for under half, and the remainder has no known explanation. This sample holds around 280,000 clones; 14% to 15% were observed only once. The ten largest account for more than 0.015% of the sample. Material for sequencing was naive CD4+ T cells from blood. The sample's cell subset or site, from its label and the paper: true naive CD4+ T cells. The origin of the receptors is a man in his late teens or twenties with type 1 diabetes.

The V and J genes are TRBV2 and TRBJ2-7; no definite D call. Trimming removed 6 bases from V and 5 bases from J, with 8 bases in between. The CDR3 is 11 residues long. From germline, CDR1 is SNHLY and CDR2 FYNNEI. This chain's CDR3 is CASSPLDEQYF. The CDR3 nucleotides read TGTGCCAGCAGCCCCCTAGACGAGCAGTACTTC.

The chain uses TRBV7-9 and TRBJ1-4; possible D gene TRBD1, 6 bases. V was shortened by 4 bases and J by 3 bases, with 15 bases between the two germline ends. Germline CDR1 is SEHNR and CDR2 is FQNEAQ (reference sequence). This CDR3 comprises 16 residues. The CDR3 DNA sequence: TGTGCCAGCAGCTCATACAGGGATCCAGCTAATGAAAAACTGTTTTTT. Protein sequence: CASSSYRDPANEKLFF.

The V and J genes are TRBV15 and TRBJ1-5; the D is unclear. Trimming pared 0 bases from V and 4 bases from J, leaving 10 bases between. Germline CDR1 reads LNHNV; CDR2 reads YYDKDF (reference sequence). This CDR3 has 15 residues. The CDR3 sequence is CATSRDPGLNQPQHF. CDR3 DNA sequence: TGTGCCACCAGCAGAGATCCCGGACTTAATCAGCCCCAGCATTTT.

The chain couples TRBV15 to TRBJ2-5, with D perhaps TRBD1 (6 bases). The ends were cut back, 0 bases at V and 5 bases at J, with 16 bases in the middle. The germline V gene encodes CDR1 LNHNV and CDR2 YYDKDF (reference sequence). The CDR3 runs 16 residues. The CDR3 spells CATSRDEVGASETQYF. CDR3 sequence (DNA): TGTGCCACCAGCAGAGATGAAGTGGGGGCTAGTGAGACCCAGTACTTC.

The J gene is TRBJ2-3, the V gene TRBV7-9; D remains unclear. The CDR3 totals 13 residues. Trimming took 5 bases from V and 4 from J, leaving 10 bases between them. Germline V gene sequence: CDR1 SEHNR, CDR2 FQNEAQ (reference sequence). The CDR3 is CASSTITADTQYF. CDR3 nucleotides: TGTGCCAGCAGCACCATCACGGCAGATACGCAGTATTTT.

This clone was observed a handful of times. This chain links TRBV7-2 with TRBJ2-6; TRBD2 is a possible D gene (6 bases). V was trimmed by 1 base and J by 0 bases, leaving 10 bases between them. This CDR3 contains 17 residues. Germline V lookup: CDR1 SGHTA, CDR2 FQGNSA. The CDR3 DNA is TGTGCCAGCAGCTTAGGGGGACTTATCTCTGGGGCCAACGTCCTGACTTTC. Translation: CASSLGGLISGANVLTF.

This clone has more than one count but fewer than ten. The chain combines TRBV4-1 with TRBJ2-7, with TRBD1 as a possible D gene (6 bases). V dropped 0 bases and J dropped 5 bases, with 20 bases sitting between them. The CDR3 extends over 17 amino acids. CDR1 and CDR2 from the germline V gene are MGHRA and YSYEKL. CDR3 loop: CASSQERDTQGLDEQYF. The CDR3 DNA reads as TGCGCCAGCAGCCAAGAAAGGGACACCCAAGGGTTGGACGAGCAGTACTTC.

The chain uses TRBV5-6 and TRBJ2-4, with 9 bases aligning to TRBD1. This CDR3 is 14 amino acids long. The germline V gene encodes CDR1 SGHDT and CDR2 YYEEEE. The J segment lost 8 bases and the V segment lost 5 bases, leaving 8 bases of the junction unmatched. The CDR3 DNA is TGTGCCAGCAGGTTCGGACAGGGGATAGACATTCAGTACTTC. It is translated as CASRFGQGIDIQYF.

This clone was observed a handful of times. The rearrangement uses TRBV27 and TRBJ2-3, with 8 bases fitting TRBD2. Germline V gene data show CDR1 as MNHEY and CDR2 as SMNVEV (reference sequence). V shed 2 bases, J shed 3 bases, and the junction held 7 bases outside the gene matches. The CDR3 length is 16 residues. The CDR3 is CASSLRAGAQTDTQYF. CDR3 nucleotide sequence: TGTGCCAGCAGTTTACGAGCGGGGGCCCAGACAGATACGCAGTATTTT.

This chain joins TRBV27 and TRBJ1-4; 7 bases fit TRBD1. Trimming took 7 bases from V and 7 from J; bases not matched to a gene: 12. This CDR3 region has 15 residues. The V gene's germline CDR1 is MNHEY and CDR2 SMNVEV (reference sequence). CDR3 in DNA: TGTGCCAGCAAAATTGGGACAGCGAATAGTGAAAAACTGTTTTTT. Its protein is CASKIGTANSEKLFF.

The V call is TRBV28, the J call TRBJ2-4, with 8 positions matching TRBD2. The CDR3 loop spans 18 amino acids. The germline gives CDR1 MDHEN, CDR2 SYDVKM. The V gene end was trimmed by 5 bases and the J gene end by 2 bases; junction bases not matched to a gene: 14. DNA for the CDR3: TGTGCCAGCAGTCTACTTACCGGGGGGGTTCGGACCAAAAACATTCAGTACTTC. Protein sequence: CASSLLTGGVRTKNIQYF.

CDR3 sequence: CASSVRQGVENEQFF. Here the CDR3 DNA reads TGTGCCAGCAGCGTACGACAGGGGGTTGAAAATGAGCAGTTCTTC. This chain uses TRBV5-4 with TRBJ2-1, with 9 bases identical to TRBD1. CDR3 length: 15 amino acids. Per germline, CDR1 SGHNT and CDR2 YYREEE (reference sequence). J gave up 7 bases and V 4 bases, and 9 bases lay outside the gene matches. The full variable domain, its missing parts supplied by reference TRBV5-4 and TRBJ2-1, is ETGVTQSPTHLIKTRGQQVTLRCSSQSGHNTVSWYQQALGQGPQFIFQYYREEENGRGNFPPRFSGLQFPNYSSELNVNALELDDSALYLCASSVRQGVENEQFFGPGTRLTVL.

This clone was recorded a few times. This rearrangement joins TRBV6-5 to TRBJ2-7, with a tentative D call TRBD2 (5 bases). Germline values: CDR1 MNHEY, CDR2 SVGAGI. The CDR3 length is 13 residues. With 11 bases removed from V and 2 bases from J, the gap between germline ends came to 16 bases. CDR3 sequence (DNA): TGTGCCTGCCACCCCCACGGGACCTACGAGCAGTACTTC. This gives the protein CACHPHGTYEQYF.

The chain recombines TRBV6-5 with TRBJ1-5; 7 nucleotides line up with TRBD1. The CDR3 has 13 amino acids. Germline V gene data show CDR1 as MNHEY and CDR2 as SVGAGI. V lost 6 bases to trimming and J lost 7 bases; unmatched junction nucleotides: 6. In DNA, the CDR3 is TGTGCCAGCAGATTAGACAGGGAACAGCCCCAGCATTTT. This sequence encodes CASRLDREQPQHF.

V gene TRBV4-1 combines with J gene TRBJ2-7; the D is unclear. V lost 0 bases, J lost 3 bases, and 9 bases lay in between. CDR1 MGHRA and CDR2 YSYEKL come from the germline V gene. The length of the CDR3 is 14 residues. The CDR3 coding sequence is TGCGCCAGCAGCCAAGAGCTCGTAGTCTACGAGCAGTACTTC. It translates to CASSQELVVYEQYF.

This chain links TRBV9 with TRBJ2-1, with TRBD1 matching over 7 bases. The CDR3 runs to 14 residues. The V segment lost 3 bases and the J segment 3 bases; nucleotides outside the gene matches: 3. In germline, CDR1 is SGDLS, CDR2 YYNGEE. In nucleotides, the CDR3 is TGTGCCAGCAGCGAGCGACAGGGCTACAATGAGCAGTTCTTC. This sequence encodes CASSERQGYNEQFF.

This clone showed up just a few times. V gene TRBV10-3 combines with J gene TRBJ1-5, with TRBD1 as a possible D gene (5 bases). The germline V gene encodes CDR1 ENHRY and CDR2 SYGVKD. This CDR3 contains 18 residues. V was clipped by 4 bases and J by 1 base, with 20 bases between them. CDR3 amino acids: CAISGGEGADWSNQPQHF. The CDR3 DNA reads TGTGCCATCAGTGGGGGGGAAGGGGCGGATTGGAGCAATCAGCCCCAGCATTTT.

The rearrangement joins TRBV27 to TRBJ1-1; possible D gene TRBD1, 6 bases. The V and J ends lost 5 bases and 3 bases respectively, with 16 bases between them. Germline V CDR1 and CDR2: MNHEY, SMNVEV (reference sequence). CDR3 length: 15 amino acids. CDR3 nucleotide sequence: TGTGCCAGCAGTCCGTGGACAGCTGGGGACACTGAAGCTTTCTTT. Encoded protein: CASSPWTAGDTEAFF.

This clone was observed a few times. The chain employs TRBV29-1 and TRBJ2-7; 10 bases line up with TRBD1. V trimming: 7 bases; J trimming: 2 bases; junction bases outside the gene matches: 5. Germline values: CDR1 SQVTM, CDR2 ANQGSEA. This CDR3 contains 13 residues. CDR3 sequence: CSAGDRGPYEQYF. DNA for the CDR3: TGCAGCGCCGGGGACAGGGGCCCCTACGAGCAGTACTTC.

This clone has a handful of counts. The chain carries TRBV29-1 and TRBJ2-5, with 9 bases aligning to TRBD1. TRBJ2-7 explains the end of the DNA better; the J call may be wrong. The CDR3 runs to 13 residues. Germline V CDR1 and CDR2: SQVTM, ANQGSEA. The DNA of the CDR3 is TGCAGCGTTGAGGGACAGGGCGCCTACGAGCAGTACTTC. Its translation is CSVEGQGAYEQYF.

This clone has ten or more counts. This chain uses TRBV23-1 with TRBJ2-1; D ambiguous. TRBV23-1 is labeled an ORF, and its function is uncertain. CDR3 length: 11 amino acids. V lost 6 bases, J lost 8 bases, and 8 bases lay in between. The CDR3 coding sequence is TGCGCCAGCAGCCCCGCGGATGAGCAGTTCTTC. Its protein product is CASSPADEQFF.